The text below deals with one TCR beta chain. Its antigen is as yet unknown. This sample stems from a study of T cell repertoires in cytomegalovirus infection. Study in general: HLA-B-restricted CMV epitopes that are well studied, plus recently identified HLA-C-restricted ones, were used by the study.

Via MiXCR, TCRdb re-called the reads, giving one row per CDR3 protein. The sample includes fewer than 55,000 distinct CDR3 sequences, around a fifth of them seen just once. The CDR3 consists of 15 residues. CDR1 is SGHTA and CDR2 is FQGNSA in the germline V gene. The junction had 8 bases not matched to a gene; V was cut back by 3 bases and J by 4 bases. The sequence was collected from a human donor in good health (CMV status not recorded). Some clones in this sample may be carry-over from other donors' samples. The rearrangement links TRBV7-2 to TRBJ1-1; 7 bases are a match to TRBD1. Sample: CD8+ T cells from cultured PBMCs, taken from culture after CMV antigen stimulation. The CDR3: CASSFKTGRVTEAFF. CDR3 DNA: TGTGCCAGCAGCTTCAAGACAGGGCGGGTCACTGAAGCTTTCTTT.